A single T cell receptor (beta chain) is shown here with its context. There is no known antigen for this receptor. Base qualities were left out, and no much larger clone turns up one base away. Single viable CD3+CD4+CD8-CD45RO+ cells were sorted as memory CD4+ T cells on a FACSAria II. CMV serostatus was determined with a Roche Elecsys assay detecting serum IgG against CMV pp150, pp28, p38 and p52. After the samples were thawed, total CD4+ T cells were enriched through positive selection using CD4 magnetic microbeads. The samples came from a separate study whose specific focus was interrogating the CD4+ T cell memory repertoire. Following standard operating procedures, peripheral blood mononuclear cells were isolated and cryopreserved, while serum was kept at -80 degrees C. The staining relied on CD3-PerCP (BW264/56), CD4-APC (RPA-T4), CD45RO-PE (UCHT1) and CD8-Pacific Orange (3B5) antibodies, and Sytox blue was used to exclude non-viable cells.

The data were taken from a study of memory CD4+ T cells and cytomegalovirus serostatus (dated by TCRdb to between 2018 and 2020). At the level of the whole study: The approximately 35 healthy Belgian adults in the cohort included 9 who were CMV seropositive and around 25 who were CMV seronegative. The study sequenced CD4+ memory TCRbeta repertoires of a Belgian cohort with known cytomegalovirus serostatus to replicate a published TCR-based CMV serostatus classifier. Points the paper makes about the study in general: The results were interpreted as suggesting that the CMV-associated TCR signature is largely present in the CD4+ memory repertoire. Among the 150 to 200 previously reported CMV-associated TCRbeta sequences, over 65 showed up in the CD4+ memory repertoires, with each one found in between one and five individuals. The original-framework classifier achieved a median bootstrapped AUC of approximately 0.95 with a 95% CI of 0.76-1.00 on the Belgian cohort. CMV serostatus prediction reached a median bootstrapped AUC of roughly 0.96 with the original framework and 0.91 with a US-trained random forest. Only CD4+CD45RO+ memory cells were sequenced, unlike the original study, which covered naive and memory CD4+ and CD8+ populations.

The Quick-DNA Microprep Kit was used to extract genomic DNA from the sorted cells. Amplification of TCRbeta DNA was done with the immunoSEQ hsTCRbeta kit, following the protocol from the manufacturer. TCRbeta libraries were sequenced on an Illumina MiSeq instrument. Processing in the source paper ran as follows. Once out-of-frame sequences had been removed, approximately 2,000,000 distinct TCRbeta sequences were left, which works out to an average of around 67,000 per individual. Each individual was scored by the count of over 150 previously reported CMV-associated TCRbeta sequences and the total productive distinct TCRbeta count. A beta-binomial model was reimplemented in Python, and scikit-learn random forests with default parameters were trained on US cohort data. On the Belgian cohort, classifier performance was reported as the median AUC, along with percentile confidence intervals, across 10,000 bootstrap iterations. TCRdb carries this immuneACCESS record with in-frame sequences only. Its versions omit some clonotypes, under half of them owing to an unresolved V gene in the studies checked, with the rest unexplained. The V and J calls and clone size come from that table; D and trimming were worked out from the DNA. The sample yields roughly 50,000 clones; less than 85% were counted once. Clones ranked in the top ten supply about 0.82% of the sample.

The sample taken for sequencing was memory CD4+ T cells from blood. The clonotype comes from an adult in good health and CMV-seronegative.

Here is the DNA: TGTGCCAGCAGTCCCCGAGAGAATTCACCCCTCCACTTT. Translated, it gives CASSPRENSPLHF. Rearrangement joined TRBV27 to TRBJ1-6, with the D gene too uncertain to name. The germline ends are 9 bases apart after V is trimmed by 5 bases and J by 7 bases. CDR1 and CDR2, per the germline V gene (reference sequence), are MNHEY and SMNVEV. From the cysteine up to the phenylalanine, the CDR3 has a length of 13 residues. The DNA shown is the 39-base CDR3, in frame from base 1.